This passage covers 2 T cell receptor beta chains from one sample sequenced in a study of blood T cell repertoires in COVID-19. The data were produced by immunoSEQ multiplex PCR, yet TCRdb's version contains in-frame clones alone and is incomplete. The data hold about 83,000 clones, with 90% observed a single time. The sequencing sample was made of peripheral blood. The receptors were sampled from a woman aged 80 or over with active or convalescent COVID-19.

The chain has TRBV21-1 and TRBJ1-4. TRBV21-1 is marked as a pseudogene. The CDR3 spans 20 residues. The CDR3 loop reads CASSLKRPTRRARSNEKLFF. CDR3 DNA: TGTGCCAGCAGCTTAAAAAGGCCGACAAGGAGGGCTCGGTCTAATGAAAAACTGTTTTTT.

The chain couples TRBV5-4 to TRBJ1-5; TRBD1 is a possible D gene (5 bases). Trimming took off 2 bases at V and 6 bases at J, with 6 bases between the two ends. This CDR3 region has 12 residues. Germline loops: CDR1 SGHNT, CDR2 YYREEE (reference sequence). This CDR3 reads CASSFQGQPQHF. The CDR3 bases are TGTGCCAGCAGCTTCCAGGGTCAGCCCCAGCATTTT.